What follows are 4 T cell receptor beta chains derived from one specimen sequenced in a study of intratumoral heterogeneity in liver cancer. Multiple geographically separated regions of the hepatocellular carcinoma nodule were sampled separately. TCRdb's table, derived via immunoSEQ multiplex PCR, lists solely in-frame clones and lacks some. In the table there are over 3,500 clones, 47% of which are singletons. Sequences were derived from tumor tissue, sampled before any cancer treatment. The receptors come from a man between 65 and 79 years old with hepatocellular carcinoma.

There are a few counts of this clone. The chain joins TRBV7-9 to TRBJ2-6; D not certain. This CDR3 region has 14 residues. Germline loops: CDR1 SEHNR, CDR2 FQNEAQ (reference sequence). V was trimmed by 10 bases and J by 1 base, leaving 11 bases between them. The DNA for the CDR3 is TGTGCCATCGGCCTGGGTTCTGGGGCCAACGTCCTGACTTTC. As protein: CAIGLGSGANVLTF.

This chain links TRBV9 with TRBJ2-2; D is uncertain. CDR3 length equals 14 residues. Trimming stripped 2 bases from V and 5 bases from J, with 10 bases between. CDR1 and CDR2 (germline): SGDLS, YYNGEE. As DNA, the CDR3 is TGTGCCAGCAGCGTGGGCATAGGGACCGGGGAGCTGTTTTTT. As protein: CASSVGIGTGELFF.

This clone is categorized as medium-sized. This chain joins TRBV7-3 and TRBJ2-2, with 8 bases lining up with TRBD1. Germline values: CDR1 SGHTA, CDR2 FQGTGA. This CDR3 region has 15 residues. After removal of 5 bases from V and 7 bases from J, the junction contained 9 bases not matched to a gene. The CDR3 nucleotides read TGTGCCAGCAGCATCACGGGACAGGTGAACGGGGAGCTGTTTTTT. Translated, it gives CASSITGQVNGELFF.

Worth noting for this clone: Its ends do not fully match the called genes, so a read error is possible. CDR3 protein: CASSLGPQGNTGELFF. Here the CDR3 DNA reads TGTGCTAGCAGCTTAGGGCCCCAGGGGAACACCGGGGAGCTGTTTTTT. The chain combines TRBV7-7 with TRBJ2-2, with D possibly TRBD1 on 5 matching bases. The CDR3 has 16 amino acids. CDR1 is SSHAT, CDR2 FNYEAQ, per germline (reference sequence).